These 26 T cell receptor beta chains were sequenced from one sample in a study of blood T cell repertoires in COVID-19. The repertoire was sequenced with immunoSEQ multiplex PCR; TCRdb's copy has only in-frame clones and lacks some. The sample lists under 85,000 clones, 65% to 85% occurring once. Sequenced input: peripheral blood. All receptors come from a man in his sixties with active or convalescent COVID-19.

This clone came up a few times. The chain couples TRBV19 to TRBJ2-2, with D uncertain. Trimming cost V 0 bases and J 5 bases, with 7 bases left between them. The CDR3 totals 14 residues. Germline CDR1 LNHDA, CDR2 SQIVND (reference sequence). The chain's CDR3 is CASSIEQPTGELFF. The CDR3 coding sequence is TGTGCCAGTAGTATAGAACAGCCTACCGGGGAGCTGTTTTTT.

This clone was detected only a few times. The V and J genes are TRBV19 and TRBJ2-5; the match to TRBD2 covers 8 bases. J lost 1 base, V lost 5 bases, and 6 bases had no gene match. Germline CDR1 reads LNHDA; CDR2 reads SQIVND (reference sequence). The CDR3 spans 15 residues. The CDR3 protein is CASSPRLAIQETQYF. The CDR3 coding sequence is TGTGCCAGTAGTCCTCGACTAGCGATCCAAGAGACCCAGTACTTC.

This clone was counted a single time. V gene TRBV7-3 combines with J gene TRBJ2-2; 9 bases align to TRBD1. Germline CDR1 SGHTA, CDR2 FQGTGA. This CDR3 is 15 amino acids long. Trimming took 5 bases from V and 1 from J; bases not matched to a gene: 2. CDR3 coding DNA: TGTGCCAGCAGCAAGGGACAGGGGAACACCGGGGAGCTGTTTTTT. Translating it yields CASSKGQGNTGELFF.

The rearrangement joins TRBV5-6 to TRBJ1-1; the match to TRBD1 covers 7 bases. The CDR3 is 15 residues long. From germline, CDR1 is SGHDT and CDR2 YYEEEE. V was clipped by 5 bases and J by 1 base; unmatched bases: 8. In DNA, the CDR3 is TGTGCCAGCAGGGGGACCGGGACAGCGAACACTGAAGCTTTCTTT. Translated, it gives CASRGTGTANTEAFF.

This clone appeared a single time. The chain links TRBV7-2 to TRBJ1-2; 9 bases map to TRBD1. After removal of 6 bases from V and 6 bases from J, the junction contained 8 bases not matched to a gene. This CDR3 comprises 14 residues. CDR1 and CDR2 from the germline V gene are SGHTA and FQGNSA. CDR3 bases: TGTGCCAGCAGTCCGGTACAGGGGGCGAATGGCTACACCTTC. It is translated as CASSPVQGANGYTF.

The chain has TRBV19 and TRBJ2-7; 9 bases agree with TRBD1. Germline CDR1 reads LNHDA; CDR2 reads SQIVND (reference sequence). Trimming at V came to 5 bases and at J to 2 bases, leaving 4 bases not matched to a gene. The CDR3 is made up of 14 amino acids. CDR3 sequence reads: CASSLGQGTYEQYF. CDR3 DNA: TGTGCCAGTAGTTTAGGACAGGGGACCTACGAGCAGTACTTC.

The chain couples TRBV12-5 to TRBJ2-3, with D possibly being TRBD1 (6 bases). The length of the CDR3 is 16 residues. From germline, CDR1 is LGHNT and CDR2 FRNRAP. Trimming shortened V by 3 bases and J by 4 bases, and 17 bases separated the two germline ends. CDR3 nucleotide sequence: TGTGCTAGTGGTTTAGGGGCCCAGGGGAGACCAGATACGCAGTATTTT. Its protein product is CASGLGAQGRPDTQYF.

The J gene is TRBJ1-1, the V gene TRBV19, with D unclear. CDR1 and CDR2 (germline): LNHDA, SQIVND (reference sequence). Trimming took off 5 bases at V and 1 base at J, with 8 bases between the two ends. This CDR3 has 13 residues. CDR3 DNA: TGTGCCAGTAGTGAGACATGGAACACTGAAGCTTTCTTT. It translates to CASSETWNTEAFF.

J is TRBJ2-6 and V is TRBV5-8; D is ambiguous. The V gene's germline CDR1 is SGHTS and CDR2 YDEGEE. The CDR3 runs to 16 residues. The V and J ends lost 1 base and 0 bases respectively, with 8 bases between them. CDR3 bases: TGTGCCAGCAGCTTGAGGCGGAACTCTGGGGCCAACGTCCTGACTTTC. Protein: CASSLRRNSGANVLTF.

This chain joins TRBV18 and TRBJ1-2; 8 nucleotides match TRBD1. CDR3 length equals 13 residues. The germline V gene has CDR1 KGHSH and CDR2 LQKENI. The V gene end was trimmed by 5 bases and the J gene end by 8 bases; junction bases not matched to a gene: 7. Written as DNA, the CDR3 is TGTGCCAGCTCAGAACAGGGGGGAGGCGGCTACACCTTC. This codes for CASSEQGGGGYTF.

The chain carries TRBV5-1 and TRBJ2-7, with 8 positions matching TRBD2. J lost 9 bases, V lost 0 bases, and 8 bases had no gene match. The CDR3 covers 14 residues. Germline V gene lookup returns CDR1 SGHRS and CDR2 YFSETQ. This chain's CDR3 is CASSLAGTSVVQYF. The CDR3 bases are TGCGCCAGCAGCTTGGCCGGGACTAGTGTGGTGCAGTACTTC.

V and J are TRBV24-1 and TRBJ1-2, with 7 bases that match TRBD1. Per germline, CDR1 KGHDR and CDR2 SFDVKD. The CDR3 extends over 16 amino acids. V shed 3 bases, J shed 6 bases, and the junction held 12 bases outside the gene matches. CDR3 coding DNA: TGTGCCACCAGTGATGGGACAGTAACAGGGCGGGATGGCTACACCTTC. Its protein product is CATSDGTVTGRDGYTF.

V and J are TRBV5-8 and TRBJ1-5; D might be TRBD1 (5 bases). The V gene lost 3 bases and the J gene lost 4 bases, with 11 bases spanning the gap. Germline CDR1 SGHTS, CDR2 YDEGEE. The CDR3 extends over 14 amino acids. This CDR3 is CASSSGGRNQPQHF. CDR3 nucleotide sequence: TGTGCCAGCAGCTCCGGGGGAAGAAATCAGCCCCAGCATTTT.

This chain joins TRBV6-2 or TRBV6-3 and TRBJ1-2; D unresolved. The CDR3 has 11 residues. Germline loops: CDR1 MNHEY, CDR2 SVGEGT. Trimming left V 5 bases short and J 8 bases short, with 9 bases between. Here the CDR3 reads CASSVAGGYTF. The CDR3 region has the DNA TGTGCCAGCAGTGTGGCAGGCGGCTACACCTTC.

Only a few counts were recorded for this clone. The chain employs TRBV27 and TRBJ1-3, with 8 bases aligning to TRBD1. V lost 4 bases and J lost 4; bases outside the gene matches: 6. Per the germline V gene, CDR1 is MNHEY and CDR2 is SMNVEV (reference sequence). This CDR3 has 15 amino acids. The CDR3 spells CASSSRGTGGNTIYF. In nucleotides, the CDR3 is TGTGCCAGCAGTTCACGAGGGACAGGCGGAAACACCATATATTTT.

For the CDR3, the DNA is TGTGCCAGTAGTATCGAGACAGGGACGTATGGCTACACCTTC. The encoded protein is CASSIETGTYGYTF. The rearrangement joins TRBV19 to TRBJ1-2; 7 bases are shared with TRBD1. The CDR3 has 14 residues. Germline V CDR1 and CDR2: LNHDA, SQIVND (reference sequence). Unmatched junction bases numbered 6, after V lost 3 bases and J lost 5 bases.

The chain couples TRBV7-8 to TRBJ2-7, with 11 nucleotides matching TRBD2. J was trimmed by 2 bases and V by 6 bases; bases with no gene match: 6. Germline V gives CDR1 SGHVS, CDR2 FQNEAQ. The CDR3 is 15 amino acids. CDR3 amino acids: CASSHSGGETYEQYF. Written as DNA, the CDR3 is TGTGCCAGCAGTCATAGCGGGGGGGAAACCTACGAGCAGTACTTC.

In regard to this clone: The sample holds other DNA sequences that translate to the same CDR3. V is TRBV18 and J is TRBJ2-3; D gene uncertain. Trimming cost V 3 bases and J 0 bases, with 4 bases left between them. CDR3 length: 13 residues. Germline CDR1 and CDR2: KGHSH and LQKENI. The CDR3, as DNA: TGTGCCAGCTCACCCCCAAGCACAGATACGCAGTATTTT. Translation gives CASSPPSTDTQYF.

The chain carries TRBV25-1 and TRBJ2-7; TRBD1 aligns across 8 bases. V shed 5 bases, J shed 5 bases, and the junction held 14 bases outside the gene matches. Germline lookup yields CDR1 MGHDK and CDR2 SYGVNS. CDR3 size: 16 residues. The DNA for the CDR3 is TGTGCCAGCAGTCCTTCATGGAGGACAGGGTCGAACGAGCAGTACTTC. It specifies CASSPSWRTGSNEQYF.

V usage is TRBV7-8 and J usage is TRBJ1-6; D might be TRBD1 (5 bases). Germline CDR1 reads SGHVS; CDR2 reads FQNEAQ. There are 15 residues in the CDR3. Trimming stripped 5 bases from V and 5 bases from J, with 13 bases between. The CDR3 DNA sequence: TGTGCCAGCAGCCGAGGGACGGACAATAATTCACCCCTCCACTTT. This codes for CASSRGTDNNSPLHF.

The V call is TRBV18, the J call TRBJ2-1; D is perhaps TRBD2 (5 bases). CDR1 and CDR2 (germline): KGHSH, LQKENI. The CDR3 contains 16 residues. V was cut by 1 base and J by 0 bases, with 10 bases left in between. The CDR3 nucleotides read TGTGCCAGCTCACCACGTCGTACTAGCTCCTACAATGAGCAGTTCTTC. This gives the protein CASSPRRTSSYNEQFF.

The chain employs TRBV5-6 and TRBJ2-7, with TRBD1 matching over 9 bases. This CDR3 is built from 16 residues. The germline gives CDR1 SGHDT, CDR2 YYEEEE. V lost 3 bases, J lost 3 bases, and 10 bases stayed unmatched. The CDR3 DNA follows: TGTGCCAGCAGCTCCCGTGGCGGGACAGGGTTCTACGAGCAGTACTTC. It specifies CASSSRGGTGFYEQYF.

V is TRBV24-1 and J is TRBJ2-1; 7 bases agree with TRBD1. Germline V gene lookup returns CDR1 KGHDR and CDR2 SFDVKD. The CDR3 is 13 amino acids. The J segment lost 9 bases and the V segment lost 5 bases, leaving 6 bases of the junction unmatched. CDR3 coding DNA: TGTGCCACCAGTGCCGGCAGGGGGACTGAGCAGTTCTTC. Protein: CATSAGRGTEQFF.

This rearrangement joins TRBV6-5 to TRBJ1-2; maybe TRBD1 (5 bases). The CDR3 runs 14 residues. Trimming removed 3 bases from V and 8 bases from J, with 16 bases in between. Germline V CDR1 and CDR2: MNHEY, SVGAGI. This chain's CDR3 is CASSYYNQGGGYTF. The CDR3 region has the DNA TGTGCCAGCAGTTATTACAACCAGGGTGGCGGCTACACCTTC.

The chain recombines TRBV7-9 with TRBJ1-5; D is ambiguous. Trimming stripped 1 base from V and 0 bases from J, with 7 bases between. Looked up from germline, CDR1 is SEHNR and CDR2 is FQNEAQ (reference sequence). The CDR3 runs 15 residues. The CDR3 is CASSLGTYSNQPQHF. The CDR3, as DNA: TGTGCCAGCAGCTTAGGAACCTATAGCAATCAGCCCCAGCATTTT. Filled out from reference TRBV7-9 and TRBJ1-5, the complete variable domain reads DTGVSQNPRHKITKRGQNVTFRCDPISEHNRLYWYRQTLGQGPEFLTYFQNEAQLEKSRLLSDRFSAERPKGSFSTLEIQRTEQGDSAMYLCASSLGTYSNQPQHFGDGTRLSIL.

This sequence joins TRBV19 and TRBJ2-5, with 7 bases fitting TRBD2. Per germline, CDR1 LNHDA and CDR2 SQIVND (reference sequence). CDR3 length equals 15 residues. J gave up 2 bases and V 5 bases, and 8 bases lay outside the gene matches. The CDR3 coding sequence is TGTGCCAGTAGTCAAACAGCGGGGCCTCAAGAGACCCAGTACTTC. Translating gives CASSQTAGPQETQYF.